Below are 9 T cell receptor beta chains sequenced from a single sample in a study of shared clonotypes between healthy human individuals. Assay: immunoSEQ multiplex PCR; the TCRdb copy retains only in-frame clones and omits some. This sample has about 1.1 million clones; about 72% occur once, and the top ten carry roughly 0.82%. Sample: memory CD4+ T cells from PBMCs. Subset denoted: CD45RA-negative fraction. The origin of the receptors is a man between 18 and 29 years old in good health. Some clones in this sample may be carry-over from other donors' samples.

The chain has TRBV2 and TRBJ1-1, with unresolved D. This CDR3 has 13 amino acids. The V end lost 3 bases, the J end lost 10 bases, and 15 bases lay between the germline ends. Germline values: CDR1 SNHLY, CDR2 FYNNEI. The CDR3 is CASSDRVVYGAFF. The CDR3 DNA is TGTGCCAGCAGTGATCGTGTGGTGTATGGAGCTTTCTTT. Supplemented by reference TRBV2 and TRBJ1-1, the full variable domain reads EPEVTQTPSHQVTQMGQEVILRCVPISNHLYFYWYRQILGQKVEFLVSFYNNEISEKSEIFDDQFSVERPDGSNFTLKIRSTKLEDSAMYFCASSDRVVYGAFFGQGTRLTVV.

This chain connects TRBV28 to TRBJ2-7; unclear D gene. Trimming shortened V by 6 bases and J by 10 bases, and 19 bases separated the two germline ends. The CDR3 covers 13 residues. Looked up from germline, CDR1 is MDHEN and CDR2 is SYDVKM. The DNA for the CDR3 is TGTGCCAGCAGCCCCGAGCAGCCAAGAAAACAGTACTTC. Its protein product is CASSPEQPRKQYF.

The V gene is TRBV30, the J gene TRBJ2-1; 11 bases match TRBD2. Germline CDR1 is GTSNPN and CDR2 is SVGIG (reference sequence). V shed 8 bases and J 7 bases; nucleotides not matched to a gene: 10. The CDR3 spans 14 residues. As DNA, the CDR3 is TGTGCCGGGCAACTAGCGGGAGTGTGGAATGAGCAGTTCTTC. Amino acid sequence: CAGQLAGVWNEQFF.

This chain connects TRBV4-3 to TRBJ2-7, with a weak D call TRBD2 (6 bases). This CDR3 contains 20 residues. Per the germline V gene, CDR1 is LGHNA and CDR2 is YSLEER. Trimming cost V 0 bases and J 1 base, with 25 bases left between them. This CDR3 is CASSQDMFGILSGSSYEQYF. The CDR3 nucleotides are TGCGCCAGCAGCCAAGATATGTTCGGGATTCTTAGCGGATCATCCTACGAGCAGTACTTC.

The V and J genes are TRBV6-5 and TRBJ2-1; no reliable D call. The CDR3 spans 12 residues. The V gene lost 6 bases and the J gene lost 7 bases, with 10 bases spanning the gap. The V gene's germline CDR1 is MNHEY and CDR2 SVGAGI. This chain's CDR3 is CASRDRVNEQFF. DNA of the CDR3: TGTGCCAGCAGAGATCGGGTAAATGAGCAGTTCTTC.

Only one count was recorded for this clone. The rearrangement joins TRBV28 to TRBJ1-2; D is possibly TRBD1 (5 bases). Germline CDR1 and CDR2: MDHEN and SYDVKM. Trimming removed 1 base from V and 0 bases from J, with 15 bases in between. The length of the CDR3 is 17 residues. CDR3 sequence: CASSLLTGGLANYGYTF. The CDR3 region has the DNA TGTGCCAGCAGTTTATTAACCGGGGGGTTGGCTAACTATGGCTACACCTTC.

The rearrangement uses TRBV11-3 and TRBJ2-7; D not resolved. Germline V lookup: CDR1 SGHNT, CDR2 YENEEA. This CDR3 spans 13 amino acids. Trimming took off 0 bases at V and 6 bases at J, with 9 bases between the two ends. CDR3 protein: CASSLEITAEQYF. Here the CDR3 DNA reads TGTGCCAGCAGCTTAGAGATTACAGCCGAGCAGTACTTC.

The rearrangement joins TRBV19 to TRBJ2-5; possibly TRBD1 for D (7 bases). V was clipped by 6 bases and J by 5 bases, with 13 bases between them. The CDR3 has 13 amino acids. Germline CDR1 is LNHDA and CDR2 is SQIVND (reference sequence). The CDR3 loop reads CASRVSGGETQYF. The CDR3 nucleotides are TGTGCCAGTAGGGTATCAGGGGGGGAGACCCAGTACTTC.

The chain is built from TRBV5-8 and TRBJ1-5; D is unclear. The germline CDR1 and CDR2 sequences are SGHTS and YDEGEE. The CDR3 covers 17 residues. The V and J ends lost 4 bases and 6 bases respectively, with 23 bases between them. The CDR3 protein is CASSGSSGFPRSQPQHF. CDR3 nucleotide sequence: TGTGCCAGCAGCGGATCTTCGGGGTTTCCTAGGAGTCAGCCCCAGCATTTT.